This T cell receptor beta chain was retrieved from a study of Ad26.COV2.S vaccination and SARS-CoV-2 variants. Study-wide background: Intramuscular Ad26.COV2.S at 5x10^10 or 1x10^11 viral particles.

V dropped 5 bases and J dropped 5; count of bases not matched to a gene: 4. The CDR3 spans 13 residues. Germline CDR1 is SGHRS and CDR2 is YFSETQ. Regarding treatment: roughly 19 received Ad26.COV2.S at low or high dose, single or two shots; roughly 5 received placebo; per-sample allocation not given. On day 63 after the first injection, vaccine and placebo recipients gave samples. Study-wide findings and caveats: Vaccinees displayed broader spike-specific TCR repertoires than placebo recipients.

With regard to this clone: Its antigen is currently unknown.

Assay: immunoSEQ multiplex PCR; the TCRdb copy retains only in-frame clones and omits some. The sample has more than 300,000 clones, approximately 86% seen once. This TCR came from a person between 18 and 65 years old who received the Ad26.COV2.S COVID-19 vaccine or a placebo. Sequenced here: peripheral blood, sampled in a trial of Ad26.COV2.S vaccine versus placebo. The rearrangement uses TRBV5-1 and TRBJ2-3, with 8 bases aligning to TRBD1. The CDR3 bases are TGCGCCAGCAGACTGACAGGGGAAGATACGCAGTATTTT. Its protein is CASRLTGEDTQYF.